This entry lists 14 T cell receptor beta chains sequenced from one sample in a study of post-analysis software for immune sequencing data. General observations from the study: In patients, TRBV5-6, TRBV5-1 and TRBV20-1 belonged to four or five TRBV segments found more frequently than in controls.

Included in the TCR beta cDNA libraries were unique molecular identifiers. In TCRdb, the PCR reads were re-called with MiXCR into one record per CDR3 protein. The repertoire holds about 260,000 distinct CDR3 sequences, with just over 35% as singletons. These receptors have no known antigen. Sample: blood. These receptors were obtained from a girl under 18 with multiple sclerosis.

This clonotype was seen only a few times. The chain employs TRBV20-1 and TRBJ2-1, with 9 bases matching TRBD1. CDR1 is DFQATT and CDR2 is SNEGSKA in the germline V gene (reference sequence). The CDR3 contains 16 residues. The junction had 9 bases not matched to a gene; V was cut back by 4 bases and J by 2 bases. CDR3 sequence (DNA): TGCAGTGCTAAAGAGAATGGGACAGGGACCTACAATGAGCAGTTCTTC. Translated: CSAKENGTGTYNEQFF.

This chain links TRBV5-1 with TRBJ2-1; 8 bases are shared with TRBD1. Trimming took 2 bases from V and 7 from J; bases not matched to a gene: 8. CDR1 and CDR2 (germline): SGHRS, YFSETQ. CDR3 length: 15 residues. In DNA, the CDR3 is TGCGCCAGCAGCTTCACCTGGACAGGGTTTAATGAGCAGTTCTTC. Residues: CASSFTWTGFNEQFF.

This clonotype has at least ten counts. CDR3 in amino acids: CAAPGNTGPQGHEQYF. For the CDR3, the DNA is TGTGCCGCCCCCGGTAATACGGGACCGCAAGGCCACGAGCAGTACTTC. V is TRBV6-1 and J is TRBJ2-7, with D perhaps given as TRBD1 or TRBD2 (5 bases each). V dropped 11 bases and J dropped 5 bases, with 28 bases sitting between them. The germline CDR1 and CDR2 sequences are MNHNS and SASEGT. The CDR3 loop spans 16 amino acids.

This clonotype was counted between two and nine times. The V gene is TRBV25-1, the J gene TRBJ1-1; no reliable D call. Germline lookup yields CDR1 MGHDK and CDR2 SYGVNS. The length of the CDR3 is 12 residues. Trimming took off 4 bases at V and 11 bases at J, with 14 bases between the two ends. Here the CDR3 DNA reads TGTGCCAGCAGTGCCCCCGGGAATCGGGCTTTCTTT. It encodes CASSAPGNRAFF.

With regard to this clonotype: One base away lies a much larger clone, so this may be a sequencing read error. The V call is TRBV2, the J call TRBJ2-7; D may be TRBD1 (5 bases). V dropped 7 bases and J dropped 7 bases, with 17 bases sitting between them. The CDR3 runs 13 residues. The germline CDR1 and CDR2 sequences are SNHLY and FYNNEI. The CDR3 loop reads CASTDDSHNEQYF. The CDR3 DNA reads as TGTGCCAGCACCGACGACAGCCACAATGAGCAGTACTTC.

The chain is built from TRBV6-6 and TRBJ2-2; 9 bases are a match to TRBD1. Germline V gene lookup returns CDR1 MNHNY and CDR2 SVGAGI (reference sequence). With V trimmed by 4 bases and J by 0 bases, 3 bases remained unmatched. This CDR3 has 16 residues. CDR3 in amino acids: CASSFDRGTNTGELFF. As DNA, the CDR3 is TGTGCCAGCAGTTTCGACAGGGGGACGAACACCGGGGAGCTGTTTTTT.

The chain links TRBV5-6 to TRBJ1-2; TRBD1 matches 9 bases. V was clipped by 0 bases and J by 8 bases; unmatched bases: 5. The V gene's germline CDR1 is SGHDT and CDR2 YYEEEE. This CDR3 comprises 14 residues. The CDR3 nucleotides read TGTGCCAGCAGCTTGGGATGGGACAGGGAAGGCTACACCTTC. It specifies CASSLGWDREGYTF.

The J gene is TRBJ1-2, the V gene TRBV4-2; TRBD1 matches 8 bases. The germline V gene encodes CDR1 LGHNA and CDR2 YNFKEQ. The CDR3 covers 15 residues. J lost 6 bases, V lost 0 bases, and 6 bases had no gene match. CDR3 DNA sequence: TGTGCCAGCAGCCAAGATTTCGGACAGGGCGATGGCTACACCTTC. Protein sequence: CASSQDFGQGDGYTF.

This clonotype was recorded at least ten times. This chain uses TRBV5-1 with TRBJ1-5; D is undetermined. The V gene lost 2 bases and the J gene lost 2 bases, with 14 bases spanning the gap. Germline CDR1 is SGHRS and CDR2 is YFSETQ. This CDR3 has 16 residues. CDR3 coding DNA: TGCGCCAGCAGCTTAGGTGGAGCCCGGGGCAATCAGCCCCAGCATTTT. Translation: CASSLGGARGNQPQHF.

The chain couples TRBV27 to TRBJ2-5; 9 bases map to TRBD2. CDR1 MNHEY and CDR2 SMNVEV come from the germline V gene (reference sequence). The CDR3 is 15 amino acids. V was pared by 5 bases and J by 2 bases, with 6 bases of the junction left unmatched. Here the CDR3 DNA reads TGTGCCAGCAGTCCGGCTAGCGGGACTCAAGAGACCCAGTACTTC. Translation gives CASSPASGTQETQYF.

This clonotype has ten or more counts. The CDR3 DNA follows: TGTGCCAGCAGCTTTAGTTTAACAGACCCAGGGGGCTACACCTTC. The encoded protein is CASSFSLTDPGGYTF. V gene TRBV7-3 combines with J gene TRBJ1-2; D may be TRBD1 (5 bases). Germline assignment: CDR1 SGHTA and CDR2 FQGTGA. V was pared by 3 bases and J by 8 bases, with 19 bases between. The length of the CDR3 is 15 residues.

V and J are TRBV20-1 and TRBJ2-5; 8 nucleotides align to TRBD2. CDR3 length: 15 amino acids. Germline CDR1 and CDR2: DFQATT and SNEGSKA (reference sequence). The CDR3 spells CSGLRPTGGGETQYF. The DNA of the CDR3 is TGCAGCGGATTACGACCCACCGGCGGGGGGGAGACCCAGTACTTC.

A remark on this clonotype: The junction differs from germline at one of its ends, possibly a read error. This rearrangement joins TRBV28 to TRBJ2-3, with D unresolved. CDR1 is MDHEN and CDR2 is SYDVKM in the germline V gene. The CDR3 loop spans 14 amino acids. Here the CDR3 reads CACMTAHLTDTQYF. The CDR3, as DNA: TGCGCCTGCATGACGGCGCACCTCACAGATACGCAGTATTTT.

The CDR3 DNA reads TGTGCCAGCAGCTTGGATGTGGGGGTGGGCACAGATACGCAGTATTTT. It is translated as CASSLDVGVGTDTQYF. The rearrangement links TRBV7-2 to TRBJ2-3; possibly TRBD1 or TRBD2 for D (5 bases each). Germline CDR1 is SGHTA and CDR2 is FQGNSA. There are 16 residues in the CDR3. V gave up 3 bases and J gave up 1 base, with 14 bases separating them.